This TCR beta chain emerged from a study of blood T cell repertoires in COVID-19. Study summary: Material from acute and convalescent COVID-19 was sourced from the United States, Italy and Spain. From T cells, B-cell-depleted T cells, or PBMCs came the material, which was cDNA or gDNA.

Germline CDR1 SGHTS, CDR2 YDEGEE. V lost 5 bases and J lost 3; bases outside the gene matches: 3. CDR3 size: 15 residues. Source study methods: It was from reference gene primer amplification that nucleated cell counts were estimated. Assay: immunoSEQ multiplex PCR; the TCRdb copy retains only in-frame clones and omits some. V and J calls and clone size are as listed in that table; D and trimming were resolved from the DNA. The sample consists of about 120,000 clones, over 65% of them appearing once. The chain employs TRBV5-8 and TRBJ2-3; 13 nucleotides match TRBD2. The sequence was obtained from a man between 25 and 39 years old with acute or convalescent COVID-19. The sample consisted of peripheral blood. CDR3 protein: CASSRTSGRTDTQYF. CDR3 nucleotides: TGTGCCAGCAGTCGGACTAGCGGGAGAACAGATACGCAGTATTTT.